A single sample is the source of the 7 T cell receptor beta chains below, sequenced in a study of Ad26.COV2.S vaccination and SARS-CoV-2 variants. Here immunoSEQ multiplex PCR was the method, and the copy in TCRdb shows in-frame clones only, minus some. This table holds 400,000 to 450,000 clones, 80% to 95% found once. Treatment given: about 20 received Ad26.COV2.S at low or high dose, single or two shots; about 5 received placebo; per-sample allocation not given. Sample collection was performed on day 63 after the first vaccine or placebo injection. Material: peripheral blood, obtained in a trial of Ad26.COV2.S vaccine versus placebo. These receptors originate from a person aged 18-65 years who received the Ad26.COV2.S COVID-19 vaccine or a placebo.

V gene TRBV28 combines with J gene TRBJ2-5, with a tentative D call TRBD1 (6 bases). The CDR3 loop spans 15 amino acids. V was cut by 2 bases and J by 5 bases, with 15 bases left in between. Germline CDR1 reads MDHEN; CDR2 reads SYDVKM. CDR3 nucleotides: TGTGCCAGCAGTTTAAGGGTCCCAGGGGCGGAGACCCAGTACTTC. Its translation is CASSLRVPGAETQYF.

The V gene is TRBV5-1, the J gene TRBJ2-7; possible D gene TRBD1, 6 bases. Germline V gives CDR1 SGHRS, CDR2 YFSETQ. The CDR3 consists of 15 residues. V lost 3 bases to trimming and J lost 4 bases, with 17 bases between them. DNA of the CDR3: TGCGCCAGCAGCTCTCCCCCACAGGGTGGTTACGAGCAGTACTTC. Its protein is CASSSPPQGGYEQYF.

J is TRBJ2-7 and V is TRBV30; TRBD1 matches at 10 bases. This CDR3 comprises 13 residues. The germline CDR1 and CDR2 sequences are GTSNPN and SVGIG (reference sequence). Unmatched junction bases numbered 4, after V lost 7 bases and J lost 1 base. The CDR3 protein is CASGQGVSYEQYF. The CDR3 DNA reads TGTGCCTCTGGACAGGGGGTATCCTACGAGCAGTACTTC.

The chain is built from TRBV4-1 and TRBJ1-6; D is perhaps TRBD1 (5 bases). The CDR3 totals 18 residues. Germline loops: CDR1 MGHRA, CDR2 YSYEKL. Trimming stripped 3 bases from V and 10 bases from J, with 25 bases between. CDR3: CASSHLFREGKYGSPLHF. CDR3 bases: TGCGCCAGCAGCCACCTATTCAGGGAAGGGAAATATGGGTCACCCCTCCACTTT.

The rearrangement joins TRBV28 to TRBJ1-2, with D possibly being TRBD1 (5 bases). The germline CDR1 and CDR2 sequences are MDHEN and SYDVKM. V lost 7 bases, J lost 4 bases, and 16 bases lay in between. The CDR3 sequence is 14 residues long. The CDR3 here is CASIRRGPLYGYTF. The CDR3 coding sequence is TGTGCCAGCATCCGGAGGGGTCCCCTCTATGGCTACACCTTC.

The rearrangement links TRBV5-1 to TRBJ2-7; 8 nucleotides line up with TRBD2. From germline, CDR1 is SGHRS and CDR2 YFSETQ. The CDR3 is 15 amino acids. Losses at the gene ends were 5 bases for V and 0 bases for J; bases not matched to a gene: 7. The CDR3 loop is CASSQGGRSSYEQYF. In DNA form, the CDR3 reads TGCGCCAGCAGTCAGGGCGGGAGGAGCTCCTACGAGCAGTACTTC.

The chain recombines TRBV28 with TRBJ1-5, with a weak D call TRBD1 (6 bases). Germline V gene sequence: CDR1 MDHEN, CDR2 SYDVKM. V was clipped by 5 bases and J by 7 bases, with 15 bases between them. The CDR3 totals 14 residues. The CDR3 sequence: CASSPTGSRQPQHF. Written as DNA, the CDR3 is TGTGCCAGCAGTCCGACAGGTTCTCGGCAGCCCCAGCATTTT.